Described below is a single T cell receptor (beta chain) sequence and its context. Its antigen is not identified. Time point reported: persistent/refractory GD, antithyroid drugs over 5 years with positive TRAb. Generation of the TCR library employed RNA extracted from PBMCs. Peripheral blood, roughly 8.8 milliliters of it, was drawn into EDTA tubes. This entry belongs to a study of regulatory T cells in long-lasting Graves disease. The V segment lost 0 bases and the J segment 5 bases; nucleotides outside the gene matches: 9. Germline assignment: CDR1 DFQATT and CDR2 SNEGSKA (reference sequence). The CDR3 consists of 15 residues. Arm-PCR of CDR3 regions and iRepertoire HTBI primers were used to build TCR beta libraries. TCRdb processed the multiplex PCR reads anew with MiXCR; each CDR3 protein has one entry. Of a few hundred thousand distinct CDR3 sequences detected, 23% appear once; the ten largest clones hold roughly 30%.

Study-level findings and limits: Persistent disease was associated with favored TRBV28 usage and with favored use of TRBJ1-2 and TRBJ2-5. Less diverse TCR repertoires were seen in persistent Graves' patients than in newly diagnosed ones.

Specimen: peripheral blood mononuclear cells (PBMCs), collected when the disease was refractory, from a patient treated with antithyroid drugs. The receptor was derived from a female donor with Graves disease. V is TRBV20-1 and J is TRBJ2-7, with 8 bases fitting TRBD2. This CDR3 is CSARDLSREVNEQYF. CDR3 DNA sequence: TGCAGTGCTAGAGATCTCTCGCGGGAGGTCAACGAGCAGTACTTC.